This T cell receptor beta chain emerged from a study of T-cell memory formation after mild COVID-19. MiXCR, run by TCRdb on the 5' RACE reads, gives a single entry per CDR3 protein. The table lists roughly 170,000 distinct CDR3 sequences, 15% to 20% of them singletons, with around 3.9% in the top ten. This clonotype was sampled from a man between 18 and 29 years old who had mild COVID-19 (a few samples of this study predate the infection). Cell type and time point are not known. The sample was PBMCs or a T cell subset sorted from them (not recorded which).

The CDR3 sequence is CASSVLGQANTGELFF. CDR3 nucleotide sequence: TGTGCCAGCAGCGTATTGGGGCAGGCGAACACCGGGGAGCTGTTTTTT. The chain combines TRBV9 with TRBJ2-2; tentatively, D is TRBD1 (5 bases). The CDR3 consists of 16 residues. The germline V and J ends were trimmed by 1 base and 0 bases, with 10 bases remaining between them. Germline V CDR1 and CDR2: SGDLS, YYNGEE.